The rows below give T cell receptor beta chains drawn from one sample of a study of CD8+CD57+ T cells in acquired aplastic anemia. TCRdb used MiXCR to reprocess the reads, holding one entry per CDR3 protein. The profile shows approximately 170,000 distinct CDR3 sequences, around half of them singletons. The sample was sorted CD4+, CD8+, or CD8+CD57+ T cells (not recorded which) from PBMCs. These receptors were taken from a human donor with aplastic anemia. CDR3s include the opening cysteine and the closing phenylalanine or tryptophan. Fields, in order: V gene, D gene, clone size, J gene, CDR3 DNA, CDR3 protein. A D gene is named only where the DNA matches it firmly. Not every row has a clone size; where given, it reads once, few, many or a size class.

V: TRBV19
D: .
size: many
J: TRBJ1-1
DNA: TGTGCCAGTAGACCAACATCTTTGAGGACTGAAGCTTTCTTT
CDR3: CASRPTSLRTEAFF

V: TRBV9
D: .
size: many
J: TRBJ1-3
DNA: TGTGCCAGCAGCGGCGATGTAAGGGGTGCCGGAAACACCATATATTTT
CDR3: CASSGDVRGAGNTIYF

V: TRBV7-6
D: TRBD1
size: .
J: TRBJ1-3
DNA: TGTGCCAGCAGCTTAGGGACAGGGTTTGGAGGGGACACCATATATTTT
CDR3: CASSLGTGFGGDTIYF

V: TRBV7-3
D: .
size: .
J: TRBJ2-1
DNA: TGTGCCAGCAGCCGGGGGCGGAATGAGCAGTTCTTC
CDR3: CASSRGRNEQFF

V: TRBV15
D: .
size: .
J: TRBJ2-7
DNA: TGTGCCACCAGCAGACAGGGGTTCTACGAGCAGTACTTC
CDR3: CATSRQGFYEQYF

V: TRBV11-3
D: .
size: .
J: TRBJ1-2
DNA: TGTGCCAGCAGCTTACCCGGTTCTGGCTACACCTTC
CDR3: CASSLPGSGYTF

V: TRBV15
D: .
size: few
J: TRBJ2-7
DNA: TGTGCCACCAGCAGGCCGGGCGAGTCCGAGCAGTACTTC
CDR3: CATSRPGESEQYF

V: TRBV2
D: TRBD1
size: .
J: TRBJ1-1
DNA: TGTGCCACCGGACAGGGGATGATCACTGAAGCTTTCTTT
CDR3: CATGQGMITEAFF

V: TRBV11-2
D: .
size: many
J: TRBJ1-3
DNA: TGTGCCAGCAGGGCGGAAGCTTGGGCCCGAGGTGGAAACACCATATATTTT
CDR3: CASRAEAWARGGNTIYF

V: TRBV12-3/TRBV12-4
D: .
size: many
J: TRBJ1-1
DNA: TGTGCCAGCAGTTTAGCGACGAACACTGAAGCTTTCTTT
CDR3: CASSLATNTEAFF

V: TRBV7-9
D: .
size: .
J: TRBJ1-4
DNA: TGTGCCAGCAGCTTAGGGGATGGAGAAAAACTGTTTTTT
CDR3: CASSLGDGEKLFF

V: TRBV5-5
D: TRBD1
size: many
J: TRBJ2-7
DNA: TGTGCCAGCAGCTTGGCCGGGACAGGGATCTACGAGCAGTACTTC
CDR3: CASSLAGTGIYEQYF

V: TRBV2
D: .
size: .
J: TRBJ2-7
DNA: TGTGCCAGCAGTGATTCTACAGGGAGCTCCTACGAGCAGTACTTC
CDR3: CASSDSTGSSYEQYF

V: TRBV27
D: .
size: .
J: TRBJ2-5
DNA: TGTGCCAGCAGTGTAAGGGTTGGGGAGACCCAGTACTTC
CDR3: CASSVRVGETQYF

V: TRBV4-3
D: .
size: few
J: TRBJ1-3
DNA: TGCGCCAGCAGCCAAGAAGCAAACGGCTGGTCTGGAAACACCATATATTTT
CDR3: CASSQEANGWSGNTIYF

V: TRBV19
D: TRBD1
size: .
J: TRBJ1-2
DNA: TGTGCCAGTAGTAGCAGAGGACAGGGTGGAGGCTACACCTTC
CDR3: CASSSRGQGGGYTF

V: TRBV11-2
D: TRBD2
size: many
J: TRBJ2-7
DNA: TGTGCCAGCAGCCCACAGACTAGCGGGGGGATCATCGACTCCTACGAGCAGTACTTC
CDR3: CASSPQTSGGIIDSYEQYF

V: TRBV2
D: TRBD1
size: .
J: TRBJ1-2
DNA: TGTGCCAGCAGTGTTCAGGGACAGGGGGGCTATGGCTGCACCTTC
CDR3: CASSVQGQGGYGCTF

V: TRBV5-6
D: .
size: .
J: TRBJ1-2
DNA: TGTGCCAGCAGGTCAGATAACTATGGCTACACCTTC
CDR3: CASRSDNYGYTF

V: TRBV6-1
D: .
size: many
J: TRBJ1-2
DNA: TGTGCCAGCACCACCTTCGGCGTTAACTATGGCTACACCTTC
CDR3: CASTTFGVNYGYTF

V: TRBV11-1
D: TRBD1
size: .
J: TRBJ2-1
DNA: TGTGCCAGCAGCTTCCGGACAGGGGGCGGAATCTACTACGAGCAGTTCTTC
CDR3: CASSFRTGGGIYYEQFF

V: TRBV6-1
D: .
size: many
J: TRBJ2-5
DNA: TGTGCCAGCAGGGACTCAAGACTCCGGGAGACCCAGTACTTC
CDR3: CASRDSRLRETQYF

V: TRBV19
D: TRBD1
size: .
J: TRBJ1-5
DNA: TGTGCCAGTAGTAAAGGGACAGGGGGTAGCAGCAATCAGCCCCAGCATTTT
CDR3: CASSKGTGGSSNQPQHF

V: TRBV20-1
D: TRBD2
size: many
J: TRBJ2-1
DNA: TGCAGTGCTAGGGGGACTAGCGGCTCCTACAATGAGCAGTTCTTC
CDR3: CSARGTSGSYNEQFF

V: TRBV20-1
D: .
size: many
J: TRBJ1-6
DNA: TGCAGTGCTAGTCAGCGCAACTCCTATAATTCACCCCTCCACTTT
CDR3: CSASQRNSYNSPLHF

V: TRBV27
D: .
size: many
J: TRBJ1-6
DNA: TGTGCCAGCAGTTTATTTCCACCGCGCAGGAATAATTCACCCCTCCACTTT
CDR3: CASSLFPPRRNNSPLHF

V: TRBV20-1
D: .
size: .
J: TRBJ2-7
DNA: TGCAGTGCTAGAGCCGCTAACTCCTACGAGCAGTACTTC
CDR3: CSARAANSYEQYF

V: TRBV6-1
D: TRBD1
size: many
J: TRBJ1-1
DNA: TGTGCCAGCGTAGGGACAGCGAACACTGAAGCTTTCTTT
CDR3: CASVGTANTEAFF

V: TRBV2
D: .
size: .
J: TRBJ2-1
DNA: TGTGCCAGCAGTGGGGGCAATGAGCAGTTCTTC
CDR3: CASSGGNEQFF

V: TRBV7-9
D: .
size: once
J: TRBJ2-3
DNA: TGTGCCAGCAGCTCCGGGAGCGCCATTATCGGGCAGTATTTT
CDR3: CASSSGSAIIGQYF

V: TRBV12-3/TRBV12-4
D: .
size: many
J: TRBJ1-2
DNA: TGTGCCAGCAGGACACAGGGTCGGGGCTACACCTTC
CDR3: CASRTQGRGYTF

V: TRBV19
D: .
size: many
J: TRBJ2-2
DNA: TGTGCCAGTACGCGGGCCTCGACGGGCACCGGGGAGCTGTTTTTT
CDR3: CASTRASTGTGELFF

V: TRBV4-2
D: .
size: few
J: TRBJ1-2
DNA: TGTGCCAGCAGCCAAGATCCCGGACAGCCCTATGGCTACACCTTC
CDR3: CASSQDPGQPYGYTF

V: TRBV10-3
D: TRBD1
size: .
J: TRBJ1-1
DNA: TGTGCCATCAGATCCGGGACAGGGGTGAACACTGAAGCTTTCTTT
CDR3: CAIRSGTGVNTEAFF

V: TRBV29-1
D: .
size: few
J: TRBJ1-2
DNA: TGCAGCGTTGAAGAAGCCCTGCGAGGCTACACCTTC
CDR3: CSVEEALRGYTF

V: TRBV7-3
D: .
size: many
J: TRBJ2-1
DNA: TGTGCCAGCAGCTTACTCACCGGGGGCGAGCAGTTCTTC
CDR3: CASSLLTGGEQFF

V: TRBV15
D: TRBD1
size: .
J: TRBJ1-2
DNA: TGTGCCACCAGCAGAGACGGACAGGGAGGTGGCTACACCTTC
CDR3: CATSRDGQGGGYTF

V: TRBV5-1
D: TRBD2
size: many
J: TRBJ2-1
DNA: TGCGCCAGCAGCTTGGCGGGGACTAGCGGACTCAATGAGCAGTTCTTC
CDR3: CASSLAGTSGLNEQFF

V: TRBV5-5
D: .
size: many
J: TRBJ1-5
DNA: TGTGCCAGCAGCTTGGGCTCGAGCAATCAGCCCCAGCATTTT
CDR3: CASSLGSSNQPQHF

V: TRBV19
D: TRBD1
size: .
J: TRBJ2-1
DNA: TGTGCCAGTAGTGGGACAGGGGGCAACAAGCAGTTCTTC
CDR3: CASSGTGGNKQFF

V: TRBV7-9
D: .
size: many
J: TRBJ1-1
DNA: TGTGCCAGCAGCTTAGAGACAGGTAACACTGAAGCTTTCTTT
CDR3: CASSLETGNTEAFF

V: TRBV10-3
D: TRBD1
size: many
J: TRBJ1-5
DNA: TGTGCCATCAGGGAGGACAGGGCCTCCAATCAGCCCCAGCATTTT
CDR3: CAIREDRASNQPQHF

V: TRBV5-8
D: .
size: .
J: TRBJ1-1
DNA: TGTGCCAGCAGAGGGAAGTACGGCACTGAAGCTTTCTTT
CDR3: CASRGKYGTEAFF

V: TRBV20-1
D: .
size: many
J: TRBJ2-3
DNA: TGCAGTGCTAGCCTGGGGCATAGGGACCTTACCCTGGATTTT
CDR3: CSASLGHRDLTLDF

V: TRBV11-2
D: TRBD2
size: .
J: TRBJ2-7
DNA: TGTGCCAGCAGCTTAGGGGCTAGCGGGGGTTCAACCTACGAGCAGTACTTC
CDR3: CASSLGASGGSTYEQYF

V: TRBV6-2/TRBV6-3
D: .
size: .
J: TRBJ1-1
DNA: TGTGCCAGCAGTCAAACGGATCCGCCGAACACTGAAGCTTTCTTT
CDR3: CASSQTDPPNTEAFF

V: TRBV15
D: .
size: .
J: TRBJ2-7
DNA: TGTGCCACCAGCAGAGGGGACCCCCTCGGGGAGCAGTACTTC
CDR3: CATSRGDPLGEQYF

V: TRBV15
D: TRBD1
size: .
J: TRBJ2-7
DNA: TGTGCCACCAGCCTCAGGGGACAGGGACAGCAGTACTTC
CDR3: CATSLRGQGQQYF

V: TRBV15
D: .
size: .
J: TRBJ2-3
DNA: TGTGCCACCAGCAGAGCCCCTGTAGATACGCAGTATTTT
CDR3: CATSRAPVDTQYF

V: TRBV11-2
D: .
size: many
J: TRBJ1-6
DNA: TGTGCCAGCAGCTTATTTACGCTAGCCAATAATTCACCCCTCCACTTT
CDR3: CASSLFTLANNSPLHF

V: TRBV7-2
D: .
size: .
J: TRBJ1-2
DNA: TGTGCCAGCAGCTTGGGGGCGCTCTATGGCTACACCTTC
CDR3: CASSLGALYGYTF

V: TRBV7-3
D: .
size: .
J: TRBJ1-2
DNA: TGTGCCAGCAGCCCACTCGGTACTCGGTCCCCCCACGGCTACACCTTC
CDR3: CASSPLGTRSPHGYTF

V: TRBV10-3
D: TRBD1
size: .
J: TRBJ1-1
DNA: TGTGCCATCAGTGAGTCACGGGACAGGCAAAGTGAAGCTTTCTTT
CDR3: CAISESRDRQSEAFF

V: TRBV20-1
D: TRBD1
size: .
J: TRBJ1-6
DNA: TGCAGTGCTAGAGCGGCTACCGGACAGGAATATTCACCCCTCCACTTT
CDR3: CSARAATGQEYSPLHF

V: TRBV7-6
D: TRBD1
size: .
J: TRBJ1-6
DNA: TGTGCCAGCAGCTTAGCTGGACAGGGGGCATCCTATAATTCACCCCTCCACTTT
CDR3: CASSLAGQGASYNSPLHF